The TCR beta chain described here comes from a study of response to subunit inactivated influenza vaccine. Overall study results and limits: New T cells are recruited in small numbers by each seasonal influenza vaccination, according to the authors' suggestion.

TCRdb reprocessed the RT-PCR reads via MiXCR and lists one record per CDR3 protein. The sample has 500,000 to 600,000 distinct CDR3 sequences, roughly 10% seen once; the top ten hold approximately 10%. In this sample, this clonotype turned up many times. Its antigen is not identified. There are 15 residues in the CDR3. With 5 bases clipped from V and 1 base from J, the junction kept 5 bases outside the gene matches. Germline CDR1 and CDR2: SEHNR and FQNEAQ (reference sequence). The origin of this receptor is a man in his fifties who received an inactivated influenza vaccine. This sample comprised PBMCs from blood, obtained on the day of vaccination. The genes are TRBV7-9 and TRBJ1-5, with 7 bases lining up with TRBD1. CDR3 region: CASSLQGQSNQPQHF. CDR3 nucleotide sequence: TGTGCCAGCAGCCTACAGGGGCAGAGCAATCAGCCCCAGCATTTT.